This entry concerns a single TCR beta chain. This sample was included in a study of CD8+CD57+ T cells in acquired aplastic anemia. Study at large: The average read count for CD4+ cells in healthy donors was roughly 10 million.

TCR beta VDJ combinations and CDR3 sequences were profiled from genomic DNA. TCRdb re-derived calls from the reads in MiXCR, one entry per CDR3 protein. Counted here are under 75,000 distinct CDR3 sequences, 45% to 55% occurring once; the ten biggest clones make up around 8%. Trimming left V 2 bases short and J 2 bases short, with 10 bases between. CDR1 and CDR2 (germline): LNHNV, YYDKDF (reference sequence). The CDR3 length is 14 residues. Material: sorted CD4+, CD8+, or CD8+CD57+ T cells (not recorded which) from PBMCs. The TCR was taken from a human donor in good health, serving as a control. The V call is TRBV15, the J call TRBJ2-7; tentatively, D is TRBD2 (6 bases). The CDR3 loop reads CATSRLGGTYEQYF. CDR3 sequence (DNA): TGTGCCACCAGCAGACTCGGCGGGACCTACGAGCAGTACTTC.